This T cell receptor (beta chain) is from a study of PD-1 blockade in classical Hodgkin lymphoma. Across the whole study: Once every 2 weeks, patients received intravenous nivolumab at 3 mg/kg. Study-wide results and caveats: CD4+ but not CD8+ TCR diversity rose significantly by C4D1. Patients who initiated nivolumab within 1 year of ASCT were excluded. Before treatment, complete responders showed about the same diversity as newly diagnosed patients.

Concerning this clone: As yet, its antigen is unknown.

Every single patient, without exception, relapsed after autologous stem cell transplantation, and brentuximab vedotin exposure varied. Data came from immunoSEQ multiplex PCR; TCRdb stores just in-frame clones and leaves some out. The repertoire includes 10,000 to 15,000 clones, 80% to 95% of them detected once, and roughly a tenth sits in the top ten. The origin of this receptor is a human donor with classical Hodgkin lymphoma. The sample here was peripheral blood mononuclear cells (PBMCs), taken at baseline.

CDR3 DNA sequence: TGTGCCAGCAGCCACCGGACAGGGAATCAGCCCCAGCATTTT. As protein: CASSHRTGNQPQHF. The rearrangement links TRBV5-6 to TRBJ1-5; TRBD1 agrees at 8 bases. V lost 4 bases and J lost 4; bases outside the gene matches: 4. The germline V gene has CDR1 SGHDT and CDR2 YYEEEE. The CDR3 runs to 14 residues.